This T cell receptor (beta chain) was recorded in a study of identical twins. Regarding the study as a whole: Models predicted less out-of-frame TCR alpha sharing in monozygotic twins than was found.

TCRdb redid the calling of the 5' RACE reads with MiXCR, one entry per CDR3 protein. The sample lists about 470,000 distinct CDR3 sequences, about 24% occurring once. Remarks on this clonotype: The antigen remains undetermined.

These data were likewise used in another study, on T cells expressing NK-cell markers. From that study: Seven of the eight sequenced donors were classified as HCMV-seropositive, and one was classified as seronegative. Certain NKG2C+ T cell clones were expanded, and their HCMV specificity remained unclear.

Sequences were obtained from CD4+ T cells sorted from blood. The sequence was obtained from a woman aged 18 to 35 in good health.

Here the CDR3 DNA reads TGCGCCAGCAGTCTTCTACGAGCGATAAGCACAGATACGCAGTATTTT. The encoded protein is CASSLLRAISTDTQYF. The chain joins TRBV5-1 to TRBJ2-3; D not resolved. Trimming removed 5 bases from V and 0 bases from J, with 16 bases in between. The germline CDR1 and CDR2 sequences are SGHRS and YFSETQ. The CDR3 runs 16 residues. The full variable domain, with the rest looked up from reference TRBV5-1 and TRBJ2-3, is KAGVTQTPRYLIKTRGQQVTLSCSPISGHRSVSWYQQTPGQGLQFLFEYFSETQRNKGNFPGRFSGRQFSNSRSEMNVSTLELGDSALYLCASSLLRAISTDTQYFGPGTRLTVL.